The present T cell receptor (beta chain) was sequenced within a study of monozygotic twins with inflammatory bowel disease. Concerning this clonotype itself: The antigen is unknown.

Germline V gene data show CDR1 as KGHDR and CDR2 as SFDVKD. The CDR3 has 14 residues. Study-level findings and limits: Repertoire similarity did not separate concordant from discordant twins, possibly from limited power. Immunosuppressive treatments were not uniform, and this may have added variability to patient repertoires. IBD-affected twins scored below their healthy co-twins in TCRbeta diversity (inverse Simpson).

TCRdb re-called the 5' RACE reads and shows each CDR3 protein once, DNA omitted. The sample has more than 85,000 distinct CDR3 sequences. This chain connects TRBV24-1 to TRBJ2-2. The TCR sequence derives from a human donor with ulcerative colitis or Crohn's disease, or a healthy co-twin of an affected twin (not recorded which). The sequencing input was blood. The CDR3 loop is CATSGSLNTGELFF.